The 13 T cell receptor beta chains given below trace back to one sample, sequenced in a study of cytomegalovirus exposure and HLA in healthy donors. Primers included in the PCR were 60 Vbeta and 13 Jbeta primers. Here immunoSEQ multiplex PCR was the method, and the copy in TCRdb shows in-frame clones only, minus some. The sample gives 200,000 to 250,000 clones, roughly 70% of which show up once; 1.8% is in the top ten. The sequenced sample was PBMCs. These receptors were obtained from a woman in her 30s in good health and CMV-seronegative.

This rearrangement joins TRBV19 to TRBJ1-1; D unresolved. Germline CDR1 and CDR2: LNHDA and SQIVND (reference sequence). V lost 4 bases and J 3 bases, leaving 12 bases between the germline ends. This CDR3 spans 14 amino acids. CDR3 residues: CASSRLPGDTEAFF. CDR3 in DNA: TGTGCCAGTAGTAGGTTACCGGGAGACACTGAAGCTTTCTTT.

The CDR3 here is CASSGATSGYYEQYF. The CDR3, as DNA: TGTGCCAGCTCCGGAGCGACTAGCGGATACTACGAGCAGTACTTC. V usage is TRBV27 and J usage is TRBJ2-7; 9 bases align to TRBD2. CDR1 MNHEY and CDR2 SMNVEV come from the germline V gene (reference sequence). This CDR3 comprises 15 residues. The trim removed 8 bases at V and 3 bases at J, leaving 11 bases unmatched.

This chain connects TRBV6-1 to TRBJ1-1, with D possibly being TRBD1 (6 bases). From germline, CDR1 is MNHNS and CDR2 SASEGT. This CDR3 is built from 13 residues. V lost 7 bases, J lost 6 bases, and 15 bases lay in between. The CDR3 region is CASIKSQGSEAFF. CDR3 bases: TGTGCCAGCATAAAATCACAGGGATCTGAAGCTTTCTTT.

This clone was counted a single time. V is TRBV6-6 and J is TRBJ1-1; D call uncertain. Trimming removed 5 bases at V and 8 bases at J, with 12 bases between. This CDR3 is 12 amino acids long. Per the germline V gene, CDR1 is MNHNY and CDR2 is SVGAGI (reference sequence). The CDR3 here is CASSAGRAEAFF. The CDR3 region has the DNA TGTGCCAGCAGTGCTGGGAGGGCGGAAGCTTTCTTT.

This clone was seen a few times. This chain uses TRBV2 with TRBJ1-5; 7 bases agree with TRBD1. With V trimmed by 5 bases and J by 5 bases, 3 bases remained unmatched. The CDR3 sequence is 13 residues long. Germline CDR1 reads SNHLY; CDR2 reads FYNNEI. CDR3 loop: CASSSQGDQPQHF. The CDR3 DNA follows: TGTGCCAGCAGTAGTCAGGGGGATCAGCCCCAGCATTTT.

The chain employs TRBV19 and TRBJ2-1, with TRBD2 matching over 9 bases. The CDR3 is 13 amino acids. J lost 7 bases, V lost 6 bases, and 4 bases had no gene match. Per germline, CDR1 LNHDA and CDR2 SQIVND (reference sequence). DNA for the CDR3: TGTGCCAGTAGAAAGGCGGGGGGGAATGAGCAGTTCTTC. Its translation: CASRKAGGNEQFF.

J is TRBJ1-1 and V is TRBV5-1; D is unresolved. This CDR3 region has 15 residues. Germline V gene lookup returns CDR1 SGHRS and CDR2 YFSETQ. Deletions cut 4 bases from V and 5 bases from J, with 18 bases between. The CDR3 reads CASSPPRTTGTEAFF. CDR3 in DNA: TGCGCCAGCAGCCCGCCGAGGACCACGGGAACTGAAGCTTTCTTT.

V and J are TRBV30 and TRBJ2-5; maybe TRBD1 (6 bases). The J call may be mistaken, given a closer DNA end match to TRBJ2-7. The CDR3 has 14 residues. The germline gives CDR1 GTSNPN, CDR2 SVGIG (reference sequence). CDR3 amino acids: CAWSTTGILHEQYF. DNA for the CDR3: TGTGCCTGGAGTACAACAGGGATACTACACGAGCAGTACTTC.

This chain joins TRBV7-9 and TRBJ2-1; D may be TRBD2 (6 bases). The V and J ends lost 1 base and 7 bases respectively, with 26 bases between them. Germline V CDR1 and CDR2: SEHNR, FQNEAQ (reference sequence). The CDR3 consists of 19 residues. The CDR3 spells CASSLGVGGKNPWVNEQFF. The CDR3 region has the DNA TGTGCCAGCAGCTTAGGGGTTGGCGGGAAGAACCCTTGGGTTAATGAGCAGTTCTTC.

The chain employs TRBV5-1 and TRBJ1-1; tentatively, D is TRBD1 (5 bases). CDR3 length equals 14 residues. V gave up 1 base and J gave up 8 bases, with 15 bases separating them. CDR1 is SGHRS, CDR2 YFSETQ, per germline. CDR3 amino acids: CASSLPGHGQEAFF. Written as DNA, the CDR3 is TGCGCCAGCAGCTTGCCCGGACACGGACAAGAAGCTTTCTTT.

The CDR3 region is CASSSSRGTYNSPLHF. CDR3 nucleotide sequence: TGTGCCAGCAGCTCCTCAAGGGGAACTTATAATTCACCCCTCCACTTT. The chain is built from TRBV7-9 and TRBJ1-6; D perhaps matches TRBD1 (5 bases). V was clipped by 4 bases and J by 4 bases, with 14 bases between them. The CDR3 is 16 residues long. Germline CDR1 reads SEHNR; CDR2 reads FQNEAQ (reference sequence).

The chain recombines TRBV18 with TRBJ1-1; 10 bases map to TRBD1. Trimming cost V 3 bases and J 5 bases; bases outside gene matches: 9. This CDR3 comprises 16 residues. Germline-derived CDR1 and CDR2 are KGHSH and LQKENI. Here the CDR3 reads CASSPGTGVGVTEAFF. The CDR3, as DNA: TGTGCCAGCTCACCCGGGACAGGGGTGGGGGTTACTGAAGCTTTCTTT.

This chain joins TRBV7-9 and TRBJ2-3, with 14 bases fitting TRBD2. This CDR3 has 17 residues. Trimming took 4 bases from V and 3 from J; bases not matched to a gene: 6. Per germline, CDR1 SEHNR and CDR2 FQNEAQ (reference sequence). DNA of the CDR3: TGTGCCAGCAGCTCGCCGGGACTAGCGGGAGCGACAGATACGCAGTATTTT. This sequence encodes CASSSPGLAGATDTQYF.